This T cell receptor beta chain emerged from a study of blood T cell repertoires in COVID-19. Original processing notes: The authors estimated nucleated cell counts from reference gene primer amplification. Measured with immunoSEQ multiplex PCR; TCRdb has only the in-frame clones, and not every one. V and J calls and clone size come straight from that table; D and trimming were deduced from the DNA. The table has hundreds of thousands of clones, 75% to 85% seen once. V was cut by 2 bases and J by 0 bases, with 13 bases left in between. The CDR3 loop spans 16 amino acids. Germline assignment: CDR1 ENHRY and CDR2 SYGVKD.

The specimen sequenced was peripheral blood. The rearrangement links TRBV10-3 to TRBJ1-2, with D unclear. This receptor was obtained from a woman in her 70s with acute or convalescent COVID-19. The CDR3 DNA reads TGTGCCATCAGTGAGCGTTCAATGGAGGCTAACTATGGCTACACCTTC. It codes for CAISERSMEANYGYTF.